What follows are 29 T cell receptor beta chains derived from one specimen sequenced in a study of cytomegalovirus exposure and HLA in healthy donors. The PCR made use of 60 Vbeta and 13 Jbeta primers. Assay: immunoSEQ multiplex PCR; the TCRdb copy retains only in-frame clones and omits some. The sample records around 130,000 clones, roughly 70% being singletons. Input material: PBMCs. The receptors come from a middle-aged woman in good health and CMV-seropositive.

The rearrangement uses TRBV29-1 and TRBJ2-7, with D tentatively TRBD1 (6 bases). CDR3 length equals 10 residues. CDR1 SQVTM and CDR2 ANQGSEA come from the germline V gene. Trimming took off 4 bases at V and 7 bases at J, with 8 bases between the two ends. The chain's CDR3 is CSVGQGEQYF. In nucleotides, the CDR3 is TGCAGCGTTGGTCAGGGGGAGCAGTACTTC.

The J gene is TRBJ1-1, the V gene TRBV30; 8 positions agree with TRBD1. Germline CDR1 and CDR2: GTSNPN and SVGIG (reference sequence). The V gene end was trimmed by 5 bases and the J gene end by 5 bases; junction bases not matched to a gene: 19. CDR3 length equals 17 residues. This CDR3 reads CAWSDRGVRSVNTEAFF. CDR3 nucleotides: TGTGCCTGGTCTGACAGGGGTGTCCGTTCAGTTAATACTGAAGCTTTCTTT.

The chain combines TRBV7-2 with TRBJ2-7, with D tentatively TRBD1 (6 bases). Trimming pared 3 bases from V and 4 bases from J, leaving 10 bases between. CDR1 is SGHTA, CDR2 FQGNSA, per germline. The CDR3 totals 13 residues. CDR3: CASSFDRQYEQYF. The CDR3 coding sequence is TGTGCCAGCAGCTTCGACAGGCAATACGAGCAGTACTTC.

The chain combines TRBV6-5 with TRBJ1-3; D gene uncertain. The germline V and J ends were trimmed by 4 bases and 4 bases, with 8 bases remaining between them. The CDR3 runs 13 residues. CDR1 is MNHEY and CDR2 is SVGAGI in the germline V gene. CDR3 sequence (DNA): TGTGCCAGCAGTTCAGAAAAGGGAAACACCATATATTTT. It codes for CASSSEKGNTIYF.

The chain employs TRBV5-6 and TRBJ1-1; D gene uncertain. This CDR3 region has 12 residues. Germline CDR1 and CDR2: SGHDT and YYEEEE. Trimming removed 4 bases at V and 5 bases at J, with 9 bases between. CDR3 DNA sequence: TGTGCCAGCAGCCGAATGAGGACTGAAGCTTTCTTT. It yields the protein CASSRMRTEAFF.

This chain uses TRBV27 with TRBJ1-1, with D possibly TRBD1 on 5 matching bases. In germline, CDR1 is MNHEY, CDR2 SMNVEV (reference sequence). Trimming stripped 7 bases from V and 1 base from J, with 16 bases between. The CDR3 has 15 residues. The CDR3 nucleotides read TGTGCCAGCACCCTATCCCGGGGGGGGAACACTGAAGCTTTCTTT. This sequence encodes CASTLSRGGNTEAFF.

V gene TRBV7-2 combines with J gene TRBJ2-7; D perhaps matches TRBD2 (6 bases). Germline CDR1 SGHTA, CDR2 FQGNSA. V lost 5 bases and J lost 4, with 15 bases in between. The CDR3 length is 14 residues. The CDR3 loop is CASSAGLASYEQYF. The CDR3 nucleotides read TGTGCCAGCAGCGCGGGGCTAGCGAGTTACGAGCAGTACTTC.

This sequence joins TRBV11-3 and TRBJ2-2; 9 nucleotides match TRBD2. CDR3 length: 15 amino acids. The V gene's germline CDR1 is SGHNT and CDR2 YENEEA. With 8 bases clipped from V and 3 bases from J, the junction kept 7 bases outside the gene matches. The CDR3 DNA reads TGTGCCAGCCGCGCCGCGGGAGGGTACACCGGGGAGCTGTTTTTT. Translated, it gives CASRAAGGYTGELFF. The full variable domain, rest sourced from reference TRBV11-3 and TRBJ2-2, is EAGVVQSPRYKIIEKKQPVAFWCNPISGHNTLYWYLQNLGQGPELLIRYENEEAVDDSQLPKDRFSAERLKGVDSTLKIQPAELGDSAVYLCASRAAGGYTGELFFGEGSRLTVL.

This chain links TRBV29-1 with TRBJ1-4, with 11 bases that match TRBD1. CDR1 and CDR2 (germline): SQVTM, ANQGSEA. This CDR3 region has 14 residues. V lost 6 bases, J lost 8 bases, and 8 bases stayed unmatched. DNA of the CDR3: TGCAGCGTCCAACCGGGACAGGGGGTCGAAAAACTGTTTTTT. Protein: CSVQPGQGVEKLFF.

V gene TRBV28 combines with J gene TRBJ1-3; D unresolved. V lost 4 bases and J lost 0, with 7 bases in between. Germline lookup yields CDR1 MDHEN and CDR2 SYDVKM. This CDR3 has 14 amino acids. In nucleotides, the CDR3 is TGTGCCAGCAGTTATCCGAGCTCTGGAAACACCATATATTTT. Translated, it gives CASSYPSSGNTIYF.

This chain joins TRBV27 and TRBJ2-4; 8 bases map to TRBD2. J gave up 8 bases and V 6 bases, and 3 bases lay outside the gene matches. CDR3 length equals 12 residues. The V gene's germline CDR1 is MNHEY and CDR2 SMNVEV (reference sequence). The CDR3 sequence is CASSGREDIQYF. The CDR3 coding sequence is TGTGCCAGCAGCGGGAGGGAGGACATTCAGTACTTC.

This clone showed up just a few times. This chain joins TRBV7-2 and TRBJ1-5, with D perhaps matching TRBD1 (6 bases). Germline lookup yields CDR1 SGHTA and CDR2 FQGNSA. CDR3 size: 15 residues. The ends were cut back, 1 base at V and 6 bases at J, with 13 bases in the middle. The CDR3 DNA reads as TGTGCCAGCAGCTTAGAAGACAGAGGGGGTCAGCCCCAGCATTTT. Translated, it gives CASSLEDRGGQPQHF.

The J gene is TRBJ2-7, the V gene TRBV15; the match to TRBD1 covers 11 bases. V trimming: 5 bases; J trimming: 4 bases; junction bases outside the gene matches: 7. Germline values: CDR1 LNHNV, CDR2 YYDKDF (reference sequence). This CDR3 spans 15 amino acids. The CDR3 reads CATSPGTGGNYEQYF. CDR3 DNA sequence: TGTGCCACCAGCCCCGGGACAGGGGGTAATTACGAGCAGTACTTC.

The J gene is TRBJ1-2, the V gene TRBV10-3; D is uncertain. V was clipped by 0 bases and J by 7 bases, with 6 bases between them. The CDR3 runs 12 residues. Germline assignment: CDR1 ENHRY and CDR2 SYGVKD. CDR3 sequence: CAISESRVGYTF. The CDR3 DNA sequence: TGTGCCATCAGTGAGTCACGGGTTGGCTACACCTTC.

The chain carries TRBV28 and TRBJ1-2; TRBD1 agrees at 7 bases. This CDR3 region has 14 residues. The germline V gene encodes CDR1 MDHEN and CDR2 SYDVKM. V dropped 6 bases and J dropped 7; count of bases not matched to a gene: 11. The CDR3 sequence: CASRTRDRPRGYTF. The DNA of the CDR3 is TGTGCCAGCAGGACTCGGGACAGACCCCGTGGCTACACCTTC.

A remark on this clone: A junction end diverges from the germline sequence, so it may reflect a read error. The rearrangement uses TRBV7-7 and TRBJ2-5; possible D gene TRBD1, 6 bases. The length of the CDR3 is 16 residues. Germline-derived CDR1 and CDR2 are SSHAT and FNYEAQ (reference sequence). Here the CDR3 reads CASSPWYRVRQETQYF. Written as DNA, the CDR3 is TGTGCTAGCAGCCCCTGGTACAGGGTTCGCCAAGAGACCCAGTACTTC.

The chain recombines TRBV7-2 with TRBJ2-5; tentatively, D is TRBD2 (5 bases). Per germline, CDR1 SGHTA and CDR2 FQGNSA. The germline V and J ends were trimmed by 2 bases and 5 bases, with 12 bases remaining between them. CDR3 size: 14 residues. CDR3 sequence: CASSLQKGGETQYF. The CDR3 bases are TGTGCCAGCAGCTTACAAAAGGGCGGGGAGACCCAGTACTTC. Looking up the rest from reference TRBV7-2 and TRBJ2-5 gives the full variable domain: GAGVSQSPSNKVTEKGKDVELRCDPISGHTALYWYRQSLGQGLEFLIYFQGNSAPDKSGLPSDRFSAERTGGSVSTLTIQRTQQEDSAVYLCASSLQKGGETQYFGPGTRLLVL.

The chain joins TRBV2 to TRBJ1-5; 7 nucleotides agree with TRBD1. This CDR3 spans 15 amino acids. Germline lookup yields CDR1 SNHLY and CDR2 FYNNEI. Germline trimming cut 6 bases from V and 0 bases from J; bases unmatched to any gene: 5. The CDR3 DNA sequence: TGTGCCAGCAGCGCGGGACAGTATAGCAATCAGCCCCAGCATTTT. Protein sequence: CASSAGQYSNQPQHF.

This clone was seen a handful of times. The V and J genes are TRBV7-6 and TRBJ2-7; the D gene is possibly TRBD2 (6 bases). The CDR3 spans 14 residues. With 5 bases removed from V and 0 bases from J, the gap between germline ends came to 11 bases. The germline V gene encodes CDR1 SGHVS and CDR2 FNYEAQ. Written as DNA, the CDR3 is TGTGCCAGCAGCCCGGGGGACCACTCCTACGAGCAGTACTTC. Its translation: CASSPGDHSYEQYF. Filled out from reference TRBV7-6 and TRBJ2-7, the complete variable domain reads GAGVSQSPRYKVTKRGQDVALRCDPISGHVSLYWYRQALGQGPEFLTYFNYEAQQDKSGLPNDRFSAERPEGSISTLTIQRTEQRDSAMYRCASSPGDHSYEQYFGPGTRLTVT.

The chain combines TRBV7-2 with TRBJ2-5; 7 bases agree with TRBD2. Trimming took 5 bases from V and 2 from J; bases not matched to a gene: 5. Per the germline V gene, CDR1 is SGHTA and CDR2 is FQGNSA. CDR3 length: 14 amino acids. CDR3 in DNA: TGTGCCAGCAGCCGAGCGGGGCGACAAGAGACCCAGTACTTC. The encoded protein is CASSRAGRQETQYF.

V gene TRBV4-1 combines with J gene TRBJ2-2, with TRBD2 as a possible D gene (6 bases). Trimming removed 6 bases from V and 5 bases from J, with 16 bases in between. The CDR3 length is 15 residues. Per germline, CDR1 MGHRA and CDR2 YSYEKL. DNA for the CDR3: TGCGCCAGCAGGTCCGAGACAGCGGGTACCGGGGAGCTGTTTTTT. As protein: CASRSETAGTGELFF.

V is TRBV5-1 and J is TRBJ2-1, with TRBD2 matching 11 bases. CDR1 is SGHRS, CDR2 YFSETQ, per germline. The CDR3 sequence is 15 residues long. Losses at the gene ends were 4 bases for V and 8 bases for J; bases not matched to a gene: 8. This CDR3 reads CASSHGLAGFDEQFF. The CDR3 DNA is TGCGCCAGCAGCCACGGACTAGCGGGTTTCGATGAGCAGTTCTTC.

The V gene is TRBV9, the J gene TRBJ2-2, with 7 nucleotides matching TRBD2. The CDR3 loop spans 16 amino acids. V was clipped by 4 bases and J by 7 bases; unmatched bases: 13. Looked up from germline, CDR1 is SGDLS and CDR2 is YYNGEE. CDR3 DNA sequence: TGTGCCAGCAGCCCCCAAGGGGCGGGAGCGGTCGGGGAGCTGTTTTTT. As protein: CASSPQGAGAVGELFF.

V gene TRBV5-8 combines with J gene TRBJ2-7; D remains unclear. The CDR3 loop spans 13 amino acids. V shed 3 bases and J shed 6 bases, with 13 bases lying between them. Germline CDR1 is SGHTS and CDR2 is YDEGEE. The CDR3, as DNA: TGTGCCAGCAGCTGGGCCCCGGTTGGCGAGCAGTACTTC. Protein: CASSWAPVGEQYF.

The chain couples TRBV15 to TRBJ1-5, with D hard to call. Germline CDR1 is LNHNV and CDR2 is YYDKDF (reference sequence). Trimming left V 1 base short and J 2 bases short, with 9 bases between. CDR3 size: 15 residues. This CDR3 reads CATSRGRQGNQPQHF. DNA of the CDR3: TGTGCCACCAGCAGAGGGAGGCAGGGCAATCAGCCCCAGCATTTT.

V usage is TRBV4-3 and J usage is TRBJ1-5; 7 nucleotides line up with TRBD1. The CDR3 has 15 residues. V lost 2 bases and J lost 3; bases outside the gene matches: 4. The germline V gene encodes CDR1 LGHNA and CDR2 YSLEER. CDR3 sequence reads: CASSQYRGPNQPQHF. The CDR3, as DNA: TGCGCCAGCAGCCAATACAGGGGTCCCAATCAGCCCCAGCATTTT.

V is TRBV28 and J is TRBJ2-2; D is unresolved. Trimming stripped 4 bases from V and 5 bases from J, with 5 bases between. From germline, CDR1 is MDHEN and CDR2 SYDVKM. CDR3 length: 12 residues. The CDR3 sequence is CASSSPTGELFF. DNA for the CDR3: TGTGCCAGCAGTTCCCCAACCGGGGAGCTGTTTTTT.

The rearrangement links TRBV7-2 to TRBJ2-7; unclear D gene. CDR3 size: 13 residues. Germline values: CDR1 SGHTA, CDR2 FQGNSA. Trimming removed 1 base at V and 6 bases at J, with 10 bases between. The CDR3 loop reads CASSLGSLGEQYF. The CDR3 DNA is TGTGCCAGCAGCTTAGGATCCCTCGGCGAGCAGTACTTC.

The CDR3 loop is CASSKNPRVWGTDTQYF. The CDR3, as DNA: TGTGCCAGCAGCAAAAACCCCAGGGTGTGGGGCACAGATACGCAGTATTTT. The chain links TRBV21-1 to TRBJ2-3; no DNA check was done on the table's D call, TRBD1. TRBV21-1 is marked as a pseudogene. The CDR3 totals 17 residues.